The 11 T cell receptor beta chains below were found in one sample sequenced in a study of chemoradiotherapy in HPV16-positive cancers (dated by TCRdb to between 2021 and 2024). Preparation of the library involved the immunoSEQ multiplex PCR assay. Imported from immuneACCESS, the table was reduced by TCRdb to in-frame sequences with V and J called. These copies leave out some clones; in studies compared against another copy, an unresolved V gene accounts for under half, and the cause of the remainder is not known. In this sample the table shows about 14,000 clones, approximately 90% of which occur a single time. The leading ten clones occupy about 3.9% of the sample. The starting material was tumor tissue, obtained from a patient who underwent chemoradiotherapy. Source of these receptors: a human donor with HPV-associated anogenital cancer.

The chain employs TRBV19 and TRBJ2-7; maybe TRBD2 (5 bases). The germline V gene has CDR1 LNHDA and CDR2 SQIVND (reference sequence). The CDR3 extends over 15 amino acids. Between the trimmed V and J ends, which lost 0 bases and 5 bases, there was a span of 14 bases. The CDR3 DNA sequence: TGTGCCAGTAGTATAGATAGAGGGCCCATTAACGAGCAGTACTTC. Translation: CASSIDRGPINEQYF. Using reference TRBV19 and TRBJ2-7 for the parts outside the CDR3, the full variable domain is DGGITQSPKYLFRKEGQNVTLSCEQNLNHDAMYWYRQDPGQGLRLIYYSQIVNDFQKGDIAEGYSVSREKKESFPLTVTSAQKNPTAFYLCASSIDRGPINEQYFGPGTRLTVT.

V gene TRBV6-1 combines with J gene TRBJ2-3, with 10 bases that match TRBD2. Germline values: CDR1 MNHNS, CDR2 SASEGT. Unmatched junction bases numbered 6, after V lost 2 bases and J lost 1 base. There are 17 residues in the CDR3. The CDR3: CASSELAGVWGTDTQYF. In DNA, the CDR3 is TGTGCCAGCAGTGAACTAGCGGGAGTGTGGGGCACAGATACGCAGTATTTT.

The chain recombines TRBV9 with TRBJ1-1, with 10 bases that match TRBD1. J lost 3 bases, V lost 4 bases, and 6 bases had no gene match. The CDR3 sequence is 15 residues long. CDR1 is SGDLS, CDR2 YYNGEE, per germline. The chain's CDR3 is CASSPRGQGDTEAFF. As DNA, the CDR3 is TGTGCCAGCAGCCCGCGAGGACAGGGGGACACTGAAGCTTTCTTT.

The CDR3, as DNA: TGTGCCAGTAGCGACCGGGACAGGGAAAACGAGCAGTACTTC. Translation: CASSDRDRENEQYF. The V call is TRBV19, the J call TRBJ2-7, with TRBD1 matching over 9 bases. The V gene's germline CDR1 is LNHDA and CDR2 SQIVND (reference sequence). The trim removed 6 bases at V and 5 bases at J, leaving 8 bases unmatched. This CDR3 spans 14 amino acids.

V and J are TRBV9 and TRBJ1-2; perhaps TRBD1 as D (6 bases). The length of the CDR3 is 14 residues. V was cut by 3 bases and J by 4 bases, with 13 bases left in between. The germline CDR1 and CDR2 sequences are SGDLS and YYNGEE. The CDR3 spells CASSDNREGYGYTF. In DNA form, the CDR3 reads TGTGCCAGCAGCGATAACAGGGAGGGCTATGGCTACACCTTC.

The chain couples TRBV5-8 to TRBJ2-1, with TRBD2 matching over 7 bases. V lost 4 bases and J lost 6; bases outside the gene matches: 10. The CDR3 totals 15 residues. Germline V gene lookup returns CDR1 SGHTS and CDR2 YDEGEE. Here the CDR3 reads CASSIGTTSANEQFF. CDR3 DNA: TGTGCCAGCAGCATCGGGACTACCTCAGCCAATGAGCAGTTCTTC.

V and J are TRBV25-1 and TRBJ2-5; D remains unclear. Germline CDR1 and CDR2: MGHDK and SYGVNS. With 2 bases removed from V and 2 bases from J, the gap between germline ends came to 9 bases. This CDR3 spans 14 amino acids. CDR3 DNA sequence: TGTGCCAGCAGTGAAACTGCAAAACAAGAGACCCAGTACTTC. It codes for CASSETAKQETQYF.

The J gene is TRBJ2-2, the V gene TRBV18; weak D call: TRBD2 (6 bases). There are 15 residues in the CDR3. V lost 0 bases, J lost 5 bases, and 10 bases lay in between. Germline V gene lookup returns CDR1 KGHSH and CDR2 LQKENI. CDR3 region: CASSPPGRGTGELFF. CDR3 DNA: TGTGCCAGCTCACCACCCGGGAGAGGGACCGGGGAGCTGTTTTTT.

The rearrangement joins TRBV5-1 to TRBJ2-1; D is unresolved. Germline loops: CDR1 SGHRS, CDR2 YFSETQ. The CDR3 extends over 15 amino acids. The V gene lost 4 bases and the J gene lost 2 bases, with 13 bases spanning the gap. CDR3: CASSLDSLTYNEQFF. Written as DNA, the CDR3 is TGCGCCAGCAGCCTAGACTCCCTTACCTACAATGAGCAGTTCTTC.

The table lists this clone with a count of one. The V and J genes are TRBV9 and TRBJ2-2; 8 bases fit TRBD1. The germline CDR1 and CDR2 sequences are SGDLS and YYNGEE. The CDR3 is 17 residues long. The trim removed 0 bases at V and 3 bases at J, leaving 7 bases unmatched. CDR3 sequence reads: CASSVASGGIDTGELFF. CDR3 DNA: TGTGCCAGCAGCGTAGCCTCAGGGGGCATCGACACCGGGGAGCTGTTTTTT.

The rearrangement uses TRBV15 and TRBJ2-7; 10 bases fit TRBD2. This CDR3 comprises 17 residues. Germline V lookup: CDR1 LNHNV, CDR2 YYDKDF (reference sequence). With V trimmed by 0 bases and J by 4 bases, 9 bases remained unmatched. The CDR3 reads CATSRDGSSGRGYEQYF. CDR3 coding DNA: TGTGCCACCAGCAGAGATGGTTCTAGCGGGAGAGGTTACGAGCAGTACTTC. The variable domain in full, with the rest retrieved from reference TRBV15 and TRBJ2-7, is DAMVIQNPRYQVTQFGKPVTLSCSQTLNHNVMYWYQQKSSQAPKLLFHYYDKDFNNEADTPDNFQSRRPNTSFCFLDIRSPGLGDTAMYLCATSRDGSSGRGYEQYFGPGTRLTVT.